This TCR beta chain was captured in a study of metastatic and nonmetastatic thyroid tumors. As for the study in general: Repertoire data that came from the blood and tumor or nodule tissue of malignant and benign thyroid patients were compared. Study-wide points: The reported finding was significantly higher TCR beta diversity in malignant thyroid tumors relative to benign nodules, in blood and tumor.

Prior to thyroid surgery, none of the patients had received any treatment. As concerns this clone: What it binds is not known.

Authors' data handling: Building a distant-metastasis classifier for papillary thyroid cancer drew on CDR3 differences across clinicopathological groups. TCRdb re-called the PCR reads through MiXCR. TCRdb, not the authors, supplied the V and J calls. The sample holds about 1,900 clones; roughly a tenth are singletons and the top ten take 40% to 45%. With 4 bases removed from V and 3 bases from J, the gap between germline ends came to 22 bases. CDR1 and CDR2 (germline): MGHRA, YSYEKL. This CDR3 spans 17 amino acids. The TCR originated in a female donor with papillary thyroid cancer or a benign thyroid nodule (not recorded which). Some clones in this sample may be carry-over from other donors' samples. The chain carries TRBV4-1 and TRBJ2-7; D may be TRBD2 (7 bases). What was sequenced was tumor tissue. The CDR3 bases are TGCGCCAGCAGCCTGGAAGTCGGGACGGGGGGCCTCTACGAGCAGTACTTC. It specifies CASSLEVGTGGLYEQYF.